This TCR beta chain was recorded in a study of T-cell reconstitution after alpha-beta-depleted transplantation in children. CDR1 and CDR2 from the germline V gene are MDHEN and SYDVKM. This CDR3 is 15 amino acids long. V lost 6 bases and J 0 bases, leaving 14 bases between the germline ends. Study results and limitations: Hyperexpanded clones declined; after one year, newly produced T cells mostly supplied diversity.

Unique molecular identifiers were used in preparing the TCRbeta library. TCRdb reanalysed the PCR reads using MiXCR and keeps one entry per CDR3 protein. The table lists a few hundred thousand distinct CDR3 sequences, 10% to 15% of them singletons. This clonotype was seen repeatedly, ten times or more. Antigen: not known. The origin of this receptor is a male patient younger than 18 who had a stem cell transplant for acute myeloid leukemia, so the T cells may come from the graft donor. The sequenced sample was PBMCs, mostly from graft donor cells, obtained 360 days after TCRalphabeta/CD19-depleted stem cell transplant. V gene TRBV28 combines with J gene TRBJ2-5; D is tentatively TRBD1 or TRBD2 (5 bases each). Here the CDR3 DNA reads TGTGCCAGCAGCCCCGGGACGGCGCACCAAGAGACCCAGTACTTC. As protein: CASSPGTAHQETQYF.